The 31 T cell receptor beta chains below were found in one sample sequenced in a study of blood T cell repertoires in COVID-19. Using immunoSEQ multiplex PCR, the repertoire was profiled, and TCRdb retains in-frame clones only, with some absent. The table shows approximately 71,000 clones, with roughly 80% occurring only once. Source material: peripheral blood. The origin of the receptors is a human donor in a cohort sampled during active COVID-19.

This rearrangement joins TRBV9 to TRBJ2-2; 7 bases align to TRBD1. CDR1 is SGDLS and CDR2 is YYNGEE in the germline V gene. After removal of 4 bases from V and 1 base from J, the junction contained 13 bases not matched to a gene. The CDR3 runs to 18 residues. DNA of the CDR3: TGTGCCAGCAGCCTCAAAACCGGGACAGCCATGAACACCGGGGAGCTGTTTTTT. This codes for CASSLKTGTAMNTGELFF.

The chain joins TRBV7-2 to TRBJ1-6, with a weak D call TRBD1 (6 bases). The CDR3 is 14 residues long. The V and J ends lost 5 bases and 7 bases respectively, with 12 bases between them. Germline V gives CDR1 SGHTA, CDR2 FQGNSA. As DNA, the CDR3 is TGTGCCAGCAGCCAGGGACACCAAAATTCACCCCTCCACTTT. Its translation is CASSQGHQNSPLHF.

CDR3 DNA sequence: TGTGCCAGCAGCCCCGGAGCGGGAGATCGCACAGATACGCAGTATTTT. Translating gives CASSPGAGDRTDTQYF. V gene TRBV27 combines with J gene TRBJ2-3; TRBD2 aligns across 8 bases. This CDR3 has 16 residues. From germline, CDR1 is MNHEY and CDR2 SMNVEV (reference sequence). Losses at the gene ends were 6 bases for V and 1 base for J; bases not matched to a gene: 9.

The J gene is TRBJ2-5, the V gene TRBV28; 10 bases map to TRBD2. In germline, CDR1 is MDHEN, CDR2 SYDVKM. This CDR3 is built from 14 residues. Trimming cost V 1 base and J 11 bases; bases outside gene matches: 7. The CDR3 DNA sequence: TGTGCCAGCAGTTTATTAGCGGGAGGAGGAACTCAGTACTTC. It yields the protein CASSLLAGGGTQYF. Based on the CDR3 plus reference TRBV28 and TRBJ2-5, the full variable domain is DVKVTQSSRYLVKRTGEKVFLECVQDMDHENMFWYRQDPGLGLRLIYFSYDVKMKEKGDIPEGYSVSREKKERFSLILESASTNQTSMYLCASSLLAGGGTQYFGPGTRLLVL.

V usage is TRBV7-9 and J usage is TRBJ1-4; 8 positions match TRBD1. J was trimmed by 0 bases and V by 5 bases; bases with no gene match: 14. The CDR3 sequence is 19 residues long. Per germline, CDR1 SEHNR and CDR2 FQNEAQ (reference sequence). The DNA for the CDR3 is TGTGCCAGCAGCCAAATCTTCCCATTACAGGGGGCAACTAATGAAAAACTGTTTTTT. Translated: CASSQIFPLQGATNEKLFF.

The rearrangement uses TRBV4-3 and TRBJ1-2; the D gene is possibly TRBD1 (5 bases). The CDR3 extends over 15 amino acids. In germline, CDR1 is LGHNA, CDR2 YSLEER. Trimming pared 0 bases from V and 3 bases from J, leaving 11 bases between. DNA for the CDR3: TGCGCCAGCAGCCAAGATACGGGGGTGGACTATGGCTACACCTTC. It specifies CASSQDTGVDYGYTF.

This clone was observed a handful of times. The chain has TRBV5-1 and TRBJ2-7; 9 bases map to TRBD2. Per germline, CDR1 SGHRS and CDR2 YFSETQ. CDR3 length: 17 amino acids. J lost 0 bases, V lost 1 base, and 8 bases had no gene match. CDR3 residues: CASSLSLAGWSSYEQYF. The DNA of the CDR3 is TGCGCCAGCAGCTTGTCCCTAGCGGGATGGAGCTCCTACGAGCAGTACTTC.

This chain joins TRBV19 and TRBJ2-7; TRBD2 aligns across 7 bases. The CDR3 contains 14 residues. Trimming removed 6 bases from V and 4 bases from J; junction bases left unmatched: 9. Germline V gene data show CDR1 as LNHDA and CDR2 as SQIVND (reference sequence). CDR3 DNA sequence: TGTGCCAGTAGCCCCGGGGGGAGTCGATACGAGCAGTACTTC. The encoded protein is CASSPGGSRYEQYF.

As DNA, the CDR3 is TGCACCAGGGGCAGGGAAATTGGCTATGGCTACACCTTC. Translation gives CTRGREIGYGYTF. The chain uses TRBV1 and TRBJ1-2; the table's D call, TRBD1, was not checked against the DNA. TRBV1 is a pseudogene. The CDR3 totals 13 residues.

This clone was detected a few times. J is TRBJ2-7 and V is TRBV27; no reliable D call. V lost 7 bases to trimming and J lost 3 bases, with 7 bases between them. Germline values: CDR1 MNHEY, CDR2 SMNVEV (reference sequence). The CDR3 runs to 11 residues. CDR3 nucleotide sequence: TGTGCCAGCAAGAACTACTACGAGCAGTACTTC. This gives the protein CASKNYYEQYF.

This sequence joins TRBV3-1 (or the pseudogene TRBV3-2) and TRBJ2-1, with 12 bases identical to TRBD2. CDR3 length equals 15 residues. Germline V lookup: CDR1 LGHDT, CDR2 YNNKEL (reference sequence). V gave up 4 bases and J gave up 4 bases; unmatched junction bases: 2. The chain's CDR3 is CASSPLAGGYNEQFF. Here the CDR3 DNA reads TGTGCCAGCAGCCCTCTAGCGGGGGGGTACAATGAGCAGTTCTTC.

CDR3 in DNA: TGTGCCTGGAGTGTTGGGCTAGCGGGGGGAGGCGATGAGCAGTTCTTC. Residues: CAWSVGLAGGGDEQFF. V is TRBV30 and J is TRBJ2-1; 11 nucleotides agree with TRBD2. This CDR3 comprises 16 residues. In germline, CDR1 is GTSNPN, CDR2 SVGIG (reference sequence). V was clipped by 0 bases and J by 8 bases; unmatched bases: 9.

The chain couples TRBV7-2 to TRBJ2-6, with D hard to call. The CDR3 is 15 residues long. Trimming removed 5 bases at V and 0 bases at J, with 8 bases between. Germline-derived CDR1 and CDR2 are SGHTA and FQGNSA. The CDR3 nucleotides read TGTGCCAGCAGCCCGCGGTACTCTGGGGCCAACGTCCTGACTTTC. This gives the protein CASSPRYSGANVLTF.

The chain links TRBV6-1 to TRBJ1-2, with D possibly matching TRBD1 (5 bases). The CDR3 covers 15 residues. Germline CDR1 MNHNS, CDR2 SASEGT. V was trimmed by 2 bases and J by 8 bases, leaving 18 bases between them. In nucleotides, the CDR3 is TGTGCCAGCAGTGAATCAGTGGGGCAAACGGAAGGCTACACCTTC. Amino acid sequence: CASSESVGQTEGYTF.

This chain uses TRBV4-1 with TRBJ2-7; 9 nucleotides line up with TRBD2. Per germline, CDR1 MGHRA and CDR2 YSYEKL. Germline trimming cut 3 bases from V and 4 bases from J; bases unmatched to any gene: 7. The CDR3 is 15 amino acids. CDR3 sequence (DNA): TGCGCCAGCAGCCAGAGCGCGGGAGGGCCGTACGAGCAGTACTTC. This translates into CASSQSAGGPYEQYF.

V gene TRBV2 combines with J gene TRBJ2-6; no definite D call. Germline V gives CDR1 SNHLY, CDR2 FYNNEI. Deletions cut 6 bases from V and 1 base from J, with 7 bases between. This CDR3 is built from 14 residues. The CDR3 protein is CASSPRSGANVLTF. For the CDR3, the DNA is TGTGCCAGCAGCCCCCGGTCTGGGGCCAACGTCCTGACTTTC.

This clone qualifies as medium-sized. J is TRBJ1-6 and V is TRBV2, with D perhaps matching TRBD1 (6 bases). The CDR3 sequence is 15 residues long. Trimming took 1 base from V and 9 from J, leaving 13 bases between them. The germline V gene has CDR1 SNHLY and CDR2 FYNNEI. CDR3 residues: CASSEVGQLISPLHF. CDR3 nucleotide sequence: TGTGCCAGCAGTGAAGTCGGACAGCTAATTTCACCCCTCCACTTT.

CDR3 in amino acids: CASSPTGGETQYF. The DNA of the CDR3 is TGTGCCAGCTCACCGACCGGGGGGGAGACCCAGTACTTC. The chain links TRBV18 to TRBJ2-5, with TRBD2 matching over 7 bases. Trimming removed 3 bases from V and 5 bases from J; junction bases left unmatched: 3. The CDR3 has 13 amino acids. Germline V gene data show CDR1 as KGHSH and CDR2 as LQKENI. The full variable domain, with the rest looked up from reference TRBV18 and TRBJ2-5, is NAGVMQNPRHLVRRRGQEARLRCSPMKGHSHVYWYRQLPEEGLKFMVYLQKENIIDESGMPKERFSAEFPKEGPSILRIQQVVRGDSAAYFCASSPTGGETQYFGPGTRLLVL.

V and J are TRBV3-1 (or the pseudogene TRBV3-2) and TRBJ1-2; TRBD1 matches 10 bases. Germline V gene lookup returns CDR1 LGHDT and CDR2 YNNKEL (reference sequence). The CDR3 runs to 14 residues. Trimming removed 1 base from V and 6 bases from J; junction bases left unmatched: 2. The CDR3, as DNA: TGTGCCAGCAGCCAAGCGGGACAGGGGAATGGCTACACCTTC. Translation gives CASSQAGQGNGYTF.

This rearrangement joins TRBV7-6 to TRBJ2-5, with D perhaps matching TRBD1 (6 bases). V was cut by 5 bases and J by 5 bases, with 18 bases left in between. In germline, CDR1 is SGHVS, CDR2 FNYEAQ. The CDR3 sequence is 15 residues long. In nucleotides, the CDR3 is TGTGCCAGCAGCCCCCAGGGGCTGGGGGTGGAGACCCAGTACTTC. Its protein product is CASSPQGLGVETQYF.

The chain employs TRBV5-6 and TRBJ2-3, with D perhaps TRBD2 (6 bases). The germline V gene has CDR1 SGHDT and CDR2 YYEEEE. This CDR3 contains 15 residues. Trimming took 4 bases from V and 5 from J, leaving 17 bases between them. The CDR3 sequence: CASSLGGDYVDTQYF. DNA of the CDR3: TGTGCCAGCAGCCTGGGGGGAGATTACGTAGATACGCAGTATTTT. The entire variable domain, with the rest obtained from reference TRBV5-6 and TRBJ2-3, is as follows: DAGVTQSPTHLIKTRGQQVTLRCSPKSGHDTVSWYQQALGQGPQFIFQYYEEEERQRGNFPDRFSGHQFPNYSSELNVNALLLGDSALYLCASSLGGDYVDTQYFGPGTRLTVL.

The rearrangement uses TRBV4-2 and TRBJ2-7; weak D call: TRBD1 (5 bases). There are 15 residues in the CDR3. Trimming removed 0 bases from V and 2 bases from J, with 11 bases in between. Per the germline V gene, CDR1 is LGHNA and CDR2 is YNFKEQ. The CDR3 spells CASSQDLGRAYEQYF. For the CDR3, the DNA is TGTGCCAGCAGCCAAGATCTGGGCAGGGCCTACGAGCAGTACTTC.

The rearrangement uses TRBV6-5 and TRBJ1-2; D is possibly TRBD1 (5 bases). The V gene lost 6 bases and the J gene lost 3 bases, with 14 bases spanning the gap. The CDR3 is 14 residues long. Germline-derived CDR1 and CDR2 are MNHEY and SVGAGI. In nucleotides, the CDR3 is TGTGCCAGCAGACCCCCGGGGGGATACTATGGCTACACCTTC. Translating gives CASRPPGGYYGYTF.

The chain couples TRBV29-1 to TRBJ2-3, with 12 bases aligning to TRBD2. The CDR3 extends over 14 amino acids. With 5 bases clipped from V and 4 bases from J, the junction kept 4 bases outside the gene matches. Germline-derived CDR1 and CDR2 are SQVTM and ANQGSEA. CDR3 region: CSVRTSGTADTQYF. DNA of the CDR3: TGCAGCGTTAGGACTAGCGGGACCGCAGATACGCAGTATTTT.

CDR3 amino acids: CASSLDMTVMAQETQYF. For the CDR3, the DNA is TGCGCCAGCAGCTTGGATATGACAGTTATGGCCCAAGAGACCCAGTACTTC. The chain couples TRBV5-1 to TRBJ2-5; perhaps TRBD1 as D (5 bases). V lost 0 bases to trimming and J lost 1 base, with 16 bases between them. Germline V gives CDR1 SGHRS, CDR2 YFSETQ. The length of the CDR3 is 17 residues.

The chain couples TRBV9 to TRBJ2-2; TRBD2 is a possible D gene (5 bases). V was shortened by 1 base and J by 5 bases, with 12 bases between the two germline ends. This CDR3 spans 15 amino acids. Germline V lookup: CDR1 SGDLS, CDR2 YYNGEE. The CDR3 sequence: CASSVSLALTGELFF. CDR3 coding DNA: TGTGCCAGCAGCGTATCCCTAGCTTTGACCGGGGAGCTGTTTTTT.

The chain uses TRBV19 and TRBJ1-5; D unclear. The V gene's germline CDR1 is LNHDA and CDR2 SQIVND (reference sequence). V was pared by 3 bases and J by 6 bases, with 18 bases between. The length of the CDR3 is 16 residues. CDR3 residues: CASSIAGPLAGQPQHF. The CDR3 DNA follows: TGTGCCAGTAGTATTGCAGGTCCCCTCGCCGGTCAGCCCCAGCATTTT.

This chain links TRBV11-2 with TRBJ2-5; TRBD2 matches 7 bases. Germline values: CDR1 SGHAT, CDR2 FQNNGV. With 5 bases clipped from V and 9 bases from J, the junction kept 21 bases outside the gene matches. The CDR3 sequence is 17 residues long. CDR3 in amino acids: CASSTSIPNGLGVAQYF. DNA for the CDR3: TGTGCCAGCAGCACGTCCATCCCTAACGGACTAGGGGTGGCCCAGTACTTC.

The chain combines TRBV19 with TRBJ2-5; D may be TRBD1 (5 bases). From germline, CDR1 is LNHDA and CDR2 SQIVND (reference sequence). The length of the CDR3 is 13 residues. V was shortened by 3 bases and J by 5 bases, with 10 bases between the two germline ends. The CDR3 reads CASSIGAQETQYF. The CDR3 bases are TGTGCCAGTAGTATTGGGGCACAGGAGACCCAGTACTTC.

This clone was recorded a few times. This rearrangement joins TRBV11-3 to TRBJ2-6; D might be TRBD1 (5 bases). CDR1 is SGHNT, CDR2 YENEEA, per germline. V was shortened by 3 bases and J by 1 base, with 10 bases between the two germline ends. This CDR3 comprises 16 residues. The CDR3 DNA sequence: TGTGCCAGCAGCTTCTCAGGGATTTCTGGGGCCAACGTCCTGACTTTC. Translating it yields CASSFSGISGANVLTF.

The chain carries TRBV11-2 and TRBJ2-2; D is perhaps TRBD2 (6 bases). Trimming took off 7 bases at V and 2 bases at J, with 17 bases between the two ends. CDR1 and CDR2 (germline): SGHAT, FQNNGV. This CDR3 spans 16 amino acids. The CDR3 is CASNLRRDANTGELFF. CDR3 coding DNA: TGTGCCAGCAACCTCCGGAGGGATGCTAACACCGGGGAGCTGTTTTTT.